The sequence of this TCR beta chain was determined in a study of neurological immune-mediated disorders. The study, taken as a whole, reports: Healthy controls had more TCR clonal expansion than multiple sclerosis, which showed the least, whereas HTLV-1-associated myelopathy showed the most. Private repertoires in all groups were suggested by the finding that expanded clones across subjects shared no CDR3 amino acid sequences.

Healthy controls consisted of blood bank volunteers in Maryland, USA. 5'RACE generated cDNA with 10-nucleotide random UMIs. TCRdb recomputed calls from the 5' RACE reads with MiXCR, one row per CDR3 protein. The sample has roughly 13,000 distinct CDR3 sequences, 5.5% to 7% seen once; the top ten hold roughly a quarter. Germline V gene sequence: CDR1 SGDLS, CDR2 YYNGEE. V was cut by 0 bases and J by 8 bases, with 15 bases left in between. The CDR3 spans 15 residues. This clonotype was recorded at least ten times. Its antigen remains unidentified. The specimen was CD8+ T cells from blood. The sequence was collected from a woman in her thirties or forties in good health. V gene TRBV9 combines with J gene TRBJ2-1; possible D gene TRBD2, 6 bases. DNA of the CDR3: TGTGCCAGCAGCGTAGGTTCGGGGGTTCCCGATGAGCAGTTCTTC. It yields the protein CASSVGSGVPDEQFF.